The rows below give T cell receptor beta chains drawn from one sample of a study of response to subunit inactivated influenza vaccine. A single record per CDR3 protein comes from TCRdb applying MiXCR to the RT-PCR reads. The sample lists roughly 570,000 distinct CDR3 sequences; 12% to 15% were seen once. The sample in question was PBMCs from blood, obtained approximately 13 days after vaccination. The receptors stem from a man in his forties or fifties who received an inactivated influenza vaccine. CDR3s include the opening cysteine and the closing phenylalanine or tryptophan. A D gene is named only where the DNA matches it firmly. Rows may omit the clone size; those that give it use once, few, many or a size class.

TRBJ1-1,few,14,TRBD1,TRBV15,CATTDRASRTEAFF,TGTGCCACCACCGACAGGGCTTCGCGCACTGAAGCTTTCTTT
TRBJ1-5,many,15,.,TRBV7-2,CASSLATAPNQPQHF,TGTGCCAGCAGCTTAGCTACAGCTCCCAATCAGCCCCAGCATTTT
TRBJ2-5,few,16,.,TRBV24-1,CATSDFDGQAWETQYF,TGTGCCACCAGTGATTTTGATGGGCAGGCGTGGGAGACCCAGTACTTC
TRBJ2-1,.,15,TRBD2,TRBV20-1,CSARPGLAGRGEQFF,TGCAGTGCTAGACCGGGACTAGCGGGAAGGGGTGAGCAGTTCTTC
TRBJ2-7,.,13,.,TRBV5-1,CASSPQQGPEQYF,TGCGCCAGCAGCCCTCAACAGGGACCCGAGCAGTACTTC
TRBJ1-1,many,15,TRBD1,TRBV7-3,CASSSGGQGGTEAFF,TGTGCCAGCAGCTCAGGGGGACAGGGGGGAACTGAAGCTTTCTTT
TRBJ2-2,few,14,.,TRBV7-2,CASSKPRGSGELFF,TGTGCCAGCAGCAAACCCCGAGGGTCCGGGGAGCTGTTTTTT
TRBJ2-3,.,14,TRBD2,TRBV5-5,CASSPGLAAYTQYF,TGTGCCAGCAGCCCGGGACTAGCGGCTTATACGCAGTATTTT
TRBJ1-1,.,15,TRBD1,TRBV7-9,CASSLAQGAITEALF,TGTGCCAGCAGCTTAGCCCAGGGGGCGATCACTGAAGCTTTGTTT
TRBJ2-5,.,13,.,TRBV20-1,CSASKGSGDTQYF,TGCAGTGCTAGTAAGGGGAGCGGTGACACCCAGTACTTC
TRBJ1-4,.,17,.,TRBV3-1,CASSQDWASIGGEKLFF,TGTGCCAGCAGCCAAGATTGGGCTTCTATAGGAGGTGAAAAACTGTTTTTT
TRBJ2-7,few,13,.,TRBV10-3,CAISPGQTYEQYF,TGTGCCATCAGTCCAGGACAGACCTACGAGCAGTACTTC
TRBJ2-1,few,15,.,TRBV20-1,CSAKRSEGAYNEQFF,TGCAGTGCTAAGAGATCCGAAGGCGCCTACAATGAGCAGTTCTTC
TRBJ2-7,few,15,TRBD1,TRBV7-8,CASSLAGTGGGGQYF,TGTGCCAGCAGCTTAGCGGGGACAGGTGGGGGCGGGCAGTACTTC
TRBJ2-2,.,12,TRBD1,TRBV20-1,CSASRDSEELFF,TGCAGTGCTAGCCGGGACAGTGAGGAGCTGTTTTTT
TRBJ2-2,.,13,.,TRBV14,CASSQQGPGELFF,TGTGCCAGCAGCCAACAGGGACCCGGGGAGCTGTTTTTT
TRBJ2-1,many,15,TRBD1,TRBV5-5,CASSPGTGTYNEQFF,TGTGCCAGCAGCCCCGGGACAGGGACATACAATGAGCAGTTCTTC
TRBJ2-1,.,20,TRBD1,TRBV12-3/TRBV12-4,CASSSLPGTGGEIWYNEQFF,TGTGCCAGCAGTTCCCTCCCCGGGACAGGGGGCGAAATATGGTACAATGAGCAGTTCTTC
TRBJ2-2,.,14,.,TRBV6-5,CASSLPVGLYVLFF,TGTGCCAGCAGTCTACCTGTGGGCCTTTACGTGCTGTTTTTT
TRBJ2-7,few,12,.,TRBV12-3/TRBV12-4,CASSFYGPEQYF,TGTGCCAGCAGTTTCTATGGGCCCGAGCAGTACTTC